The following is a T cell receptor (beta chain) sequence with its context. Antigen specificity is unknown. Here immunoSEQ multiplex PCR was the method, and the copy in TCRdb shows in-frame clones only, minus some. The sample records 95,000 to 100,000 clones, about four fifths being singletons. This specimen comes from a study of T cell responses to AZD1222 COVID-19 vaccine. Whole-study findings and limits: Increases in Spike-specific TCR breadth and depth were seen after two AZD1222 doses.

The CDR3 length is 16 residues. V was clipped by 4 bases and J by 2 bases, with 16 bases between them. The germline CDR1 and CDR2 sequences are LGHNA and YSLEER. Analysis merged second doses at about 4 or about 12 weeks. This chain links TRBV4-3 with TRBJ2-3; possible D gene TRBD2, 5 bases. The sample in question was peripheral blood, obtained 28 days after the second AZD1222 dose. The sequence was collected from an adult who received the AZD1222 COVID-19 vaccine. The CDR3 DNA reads TGCGCCAGCAGCCTCGTAGGAGGAGGCCCCACAGATACGCAGTATTTT. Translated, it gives CASSLVGGGPTDTQYF.